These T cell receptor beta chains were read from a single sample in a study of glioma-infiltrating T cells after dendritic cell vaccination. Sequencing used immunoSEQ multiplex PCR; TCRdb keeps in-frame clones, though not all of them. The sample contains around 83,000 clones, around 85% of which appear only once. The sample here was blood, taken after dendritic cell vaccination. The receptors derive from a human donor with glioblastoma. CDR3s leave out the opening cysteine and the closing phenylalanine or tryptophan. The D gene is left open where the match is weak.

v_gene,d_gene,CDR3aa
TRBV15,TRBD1,ATSKDRGKNYGYT
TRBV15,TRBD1,ATSRSKGTGYEQY
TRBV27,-,ASSSYLAAQETQY
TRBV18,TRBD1,ASSPQGRGTDTQY
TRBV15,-,ATSEVDTQY
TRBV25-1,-,ASSVNRDGYT
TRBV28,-,ASSLGTGEYNEQF
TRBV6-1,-,ATRGDSPYEQY
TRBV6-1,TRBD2,ASSVTSGTNNEQF
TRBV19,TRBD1,ASTSTGDLGYYGYT
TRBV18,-,ASSLTYGTDTQY
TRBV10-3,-,AISDKQGYEQY
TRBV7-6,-,ASSPGGAGGTEAF
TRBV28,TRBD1,ASSLPSHDRGRTYEQY
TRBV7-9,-,ASSPEDRRRNEQF
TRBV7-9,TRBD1,ASSRPGQRSGNTIY
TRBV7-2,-,ASSQGSNQPQH
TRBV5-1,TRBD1,ASSRQGDLSYNSPLH
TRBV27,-,ASSPPRVHEQF
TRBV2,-,ASSVEPGGNTIY
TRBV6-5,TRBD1,ASTPDRGRYNEQF
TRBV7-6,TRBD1,ASSPLTGGGRGYT
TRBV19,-,ASSPGGQIHYGYT